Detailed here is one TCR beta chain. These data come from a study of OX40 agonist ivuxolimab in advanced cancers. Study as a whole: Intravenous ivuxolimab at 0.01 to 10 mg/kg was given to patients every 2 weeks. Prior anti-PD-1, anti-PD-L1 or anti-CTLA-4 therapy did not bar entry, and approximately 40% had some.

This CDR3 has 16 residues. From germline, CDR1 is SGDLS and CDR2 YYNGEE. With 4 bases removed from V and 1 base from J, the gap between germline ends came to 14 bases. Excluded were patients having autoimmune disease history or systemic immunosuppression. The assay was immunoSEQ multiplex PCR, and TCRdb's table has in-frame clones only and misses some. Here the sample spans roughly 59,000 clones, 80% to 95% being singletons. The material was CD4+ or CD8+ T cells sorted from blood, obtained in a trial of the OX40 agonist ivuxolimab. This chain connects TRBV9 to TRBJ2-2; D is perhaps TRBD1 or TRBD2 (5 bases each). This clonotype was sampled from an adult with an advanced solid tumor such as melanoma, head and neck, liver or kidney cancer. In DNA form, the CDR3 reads TGTGCCAGCAGCTGCCCCTCGGGGCAGAACACCGGGGAGCTGTTTTTT. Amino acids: CASSCPSGQNTGELFF.